This paragraph covers one T cell receptor (beta chain) sequence. Its antigen is as yet unknown. The source of the sample is a study of OX40 agonist ivuxolimab in advanced cancers. The study's findings and limits: Expanded clones were, on average, more numerous among CD8+ T cells than CD4+.

Blood was sampled at baseline, cycle 4 day 1, and cycle 7 day 1. The CDR3 sequence is 14 residues long. Germline CDR1 is SGHRS and CDR2 is YFSETQ. Between the trimmed V and J ends, which lost 0 bases and 2 bases, there was a span of 7 bases. The repertoire was sequenced with immunoSEQ multiplex PCR; TCRdb's copy has only in-frame clones and lacks some. The sample includes approximately 70,000 clones, roughly 80% of them seen just once. Sample: CD4+ or CD8+ T cells sorted from blood, taken in a trial of the OX40 agonist ivuxolimab. The receptor was derived from an adult with an advanced solid tumor such as melanoma, head and neck, liver or kidney cancer. This chain uses TRBV5-1 with TRBJ2-3; possible D gene TRBD1, 6 bases. The CDR3 region has the DNA TGCGCCAGCAGCTTGGGACAGGACACAGATACGCAGTATTTT. Protein product: CASSLGQDTDTQYF.